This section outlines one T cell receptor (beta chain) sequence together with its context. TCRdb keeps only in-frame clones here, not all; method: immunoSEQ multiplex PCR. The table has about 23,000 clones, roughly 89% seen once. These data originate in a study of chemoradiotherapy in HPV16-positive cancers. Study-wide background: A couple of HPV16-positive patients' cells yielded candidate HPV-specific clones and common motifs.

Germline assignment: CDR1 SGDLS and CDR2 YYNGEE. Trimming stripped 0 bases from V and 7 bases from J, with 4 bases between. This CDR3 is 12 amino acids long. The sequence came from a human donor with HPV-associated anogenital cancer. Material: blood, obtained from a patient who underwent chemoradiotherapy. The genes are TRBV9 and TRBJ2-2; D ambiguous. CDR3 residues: CASSVVGGELFF. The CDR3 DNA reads TGTGCCAGCAGCGTAGTGGGCGGGGAGCTGTTTTTT.